This is a list of T cell receptor beta chains from one sample in a study of Ad26.COV2.S vaccination and SARS-CoV-2 variants. Here immunoSEQ multiplex PCR was the method, and the copy in TCRdb shows in-frame clones only, minus some. The data contain about 350,000 clones, roughly nine tenths of them seen just once; the ten biggest clones take up about 3.9%. The source material was peripheral blood, sampled after recovery from COVID-19. The receptor source for this set is a human donor who had recovered from COVID-19. CDR3s include the opening cysteine and the closing phenylalanine or tryptophan. The D gene is left open where the match is weak. The size field is filled for only some rows; it gives once, few, many or a size class.

d_call | j_call | v_call | clone_size | cdr3_aa | cdr3_nt
NA | TRBJ1-2 | TRBV5-6 | NA | CASSLDVPRGYTF | TGTGCCAGCAGCTTGGACGTTCCGCGGGGCTACACCTTC
NA | TRBJ1-2 | TRBV29-1 | NA | CSVDISGTANYGYTF | TGCAGCGTTGACATCTCCGGGACGGCGAACTATGGCTACACCTTC
NA | TRBJ1-6 | TRBV6-5 | NA | CASSNDRSYNSPLHF | TGTGCCAGCAGTAACGACAGGTCCTATAATTCACCCCTCCACTTT
NA | TRBJ2-7 | TRBV19 | NA | CASTDRDTSYEQYF | TGTGCCAGTACCGACCGGGACACCTCCTACGAGCAGTACTTC
TRBD1 | TRBJ1-6 | TRBV4-1 | NA | CASSQIGQGGFSPLHF | TGCGCCAGCAGCCAAATAGGACAGGGAGGTTTTTCACCCCTCCACTTT
TRBD1 | TRBJ1-2 | TRBV9 | NA | CASRTGDGYTF | TGTGCCAGCAGGACAGGGGATGGCTACACCTTC
NA | TRBJ1-2 | TRBV18 | NA | CASSPGQPYGYTF | TGTGCCAGCTCTCCTGGACAGCCCTATGGCTACACCTTC
NA | TRBJ2-7 | TRBV5-1 | NA | CASSLATGATYEQYF | TGCGCCAGCAGCTTGGCGACGGGGGCTACCTACGAGCAGTACTTC
TRBD1 | TRBJ2-3 | TRBV6-5 | NA | CASREGASDTQYF | TGTGCCAGCAGAGAGGGGGCCTCGGATACGCAGTATTTT
NA | TRBJ1-1 | TRBV5-6 | NA | CASSLVLGGNTEAFF | TGTGCCAGCAGCTTGGTTTTGGGGGGTAACACTGAAGCTTTCTTT
NA | TRBJ1-2 | TRBV29-1 | NA | CSVQGAGADYGYTF | TGCAGCGTTCAAGGGGCGGGCGCGGACTATGGCTACACCTTC
NA | TRBJ1-6 | TRBV6-2/TRBV6-3 | NA | CASSSGWGNSSF | TGTGCCAGCAGTTCCGGGTGGGGGAACTCTTCCTTT
TRBD2 | TRBJ2-6 | TRBV19 | NA | CASSNQGRGSGANVLTF | TGTGCCAGTAGCAACCAAGGGAGGGGCTCTGGGGCCAACGTCCTGACTTTC
TRBD1 | TRBJ1-2 | TRBV7-9 | once | CASSSFRDRATSYNYGYTF | TGTGCCAGCAGCTCATTCCGGGACAGGGCTACAAGCTACAACTATGGCTACACCTTC
TRBD1 | TRBJ2-3 | TRBV3-1/TRBV3-2 | NA | CASSQGTGHTDTQYF | TGTGCCAGCAGCCAAGGGACAGGGCATACAGATACGCAGTATTTT
NA | TRBJ2-3 | TRBV11-2 | NA | CASSPQAGSSLTDTQYF | TGTGCCAGCAGCCCCCAAGCAGGCTCATCACTCACAGATACGCAGTATTTT
NA | TRBJ1-1 | TRBV6-2/TRBV6-3 | NA | CASSPGPNTEAFF | TGTGCCAGCAGTCCGGGACCGAACACTGAAGCTTTCTTT
NA | TRBJ1-2 | TRBV4-1 | NA | CASSQDFGAAGYTF | TGCGCCAGCAGCCAAGATTTCGGGGCAGCCGGCTACACCTTC
NA | TRBJ2-7 | TRBV4-1 | NA | CASSQEEVRAYEQYF | TGCGCCAGCAGCCAAGAGGAAGTCAGGGCGTACGAGCAGTACTTC
NA | TRBJ1-2 | TRBV5-5 | NA | CASSRIQGNYGYTF | TGTGCCAGCAGCCGCATACAGGGTAACTATGGCTACACCTTC
NA | TRBJ2-7 | TRBV5-6 | NA | CASSLAPISREQYF | TGTGCCAGCAGCTTAGCCCCTATATCGAGAGAGCAGTACTTC
NA | TRBJ2-3 | TRBV9 | NA | CASSVWVSGTDTQYF | TGTGCCAGCAGCGTCTGGGTTTCTGGCACAGATACGCAGTATTTT
TRBD1 | TRBJ1-2 | TRBV10-3 | NA | CAISVPGQGIGGYTF | TGTGCCATCAGTGTCCCCGGACAGGGTATCGGGGGCTACACCTTC
NA | TRBJ2-2 | TRBV5-1 | NA | CASSLFPGELFF | TGCGCCAGCAGCTTGTTCCCCGGGGAGCTGTTTTTT
NA | TRBJ2-1 | TRBV10-3 | NA | CAITAGARGDEQFF | TGTGCCATCACCGCCGGGGCAAGAGGCGATGAGCAGTTCTTC
NA | TRBJ2-2 | TRBV7-2 | NA | CASSPRSVELFF | TGTGCCAGCAGCCCCAGGTCGGTGGAGCTGTTTTTT
TRBD2 | TRBJ2-1 | TRBV10-3 | NA | CAIRGLENEQFF | TGTGCCATCCGGGGACTAGAGAATGAGCAGTTCTTC
TRBD2 | TRBJ2-5 | TRBV11-2 | once | CASSLGVSGGFSIRETQYF | TGTGCCAGCAGCTTAGGGGTTAGCGGGGGATTTTCTATAAGAGAGACCCAGTACTTC
NA | TRBJ2-5 | TRBV6-6 | NA | CASAEIGETQYF | TGTGCCAGCGCCGAGATCGGGGAGACCCAGTACTTC
NA | TRBJ1-4 | TRBV7-2 | NA | CASSSGPPGEKLFF | TGTGCCAGCAGCTCGGGACCCCCGGGAGAAAAACTGTTTTTT
NA | TRBJ2-1 | TRBV19 | NA | CASTDRGGTSYNEQFF | TGTGCCAGTACTGATCGTGGGGGCACCTCCTACAATGAGCAGTTCTTC
TRBD1 | TRBJ1-1 | TRBV14 | few | CASSQLPGQRAFF | TGTGCCAGCAGCCAACTACCGGGACAGAGGGCTTTCTTT
NA | TRBJ2-4 | TRBV6-2/TRBV6-3 | NA | CASSQGTLAKNIQYF | TGTGCCAGCAGTCAAGGGACGCTAGCCAAAAACATTCAGTACTTC
TRBD2 | TRBJ2-3 | TRBV5-1 | NA | CASSPNSGGYTDTQYF | TGCGCCAGCAGCCCTAACAGCGGGGGGTACACAGATACGCAGTATTTT
NA | TRBJ1-6 | TRBV27 | NA | CASSPQRGRIDSPLHF | TGTGCCAGCAGTCCCCAGCGGGGCAGGATTGATTCACCCCTCCACTTT
NA | TRBJ1-2 | TRBV14 | NA | CASSQEWVGYTF | TGTGCCAGCAGCCAAGAATGGGTTGGCTACACCTTC
NA | TRBJ1-1 | TRBV28 | NA | CASSLPLGANTEAFF | TGTGCCAGCAGTTTACCCCTTGGAGCAAACACTGAAGCTTTCTTT
NA | TRBJ1-1 | TRBV12-3/TRBV12-4 | NA | CASRPDLNTEAFF | TGTGCCAGCAGGCCAGACCTGAACACTGAAGCTTTCTTT
TRBD2 | TRBJ2-7 | TRBV4-3 | NA | CASSPASGYYEQYF | TGCGCCAGCAGCCCCGCTAGCGGGTACTACGAGCAGTACTTC
NA | TRBJ1-1 | TRBV7-2 | once | CASSSDLRTEAFF | TGTGCCAGCAGCTCCGATCTACGCACTGAAGCTTTCTTT
NA | TRBJ1-3 | TRBV15 | NA | CATSRDTGAGNTIYF | TGTGCCACCAGCAGAGATACGGGGGCTGGAAACACCATATATTTT
NA | TRBJ2-2 | TRBV28 | NA | CASQGRPFANTGELFF | TGTGCCAGCCAGGGGCGCCCGTTCGCGAACACCGGGGAGCTGTTTTTT
NA | TRBJ1-1 | TRBV6-5 | NA | CASREVVAFF | TGTGCCAGCAGAGAGGTTGTCGCTTTCTTT
TRBD1 | TRBJ1-6 | TRBV5-6 | few | CASSLRTGDNSPLHF | TGTGCCAGCAGCCTTCGGACAGGGGATAATTCACCCCTCCACTTT
NA | TRBJ2-7 | TRBV6-1 | NA | CASSEVGGGEQYF | TGTGCCAGCAGTGAGGTAGGAGGGGGCGAGCAGTACTTC
NA | TRBJ1-1 | TRBV18 | NA | CASSGGRDTEAFF | TGTGCCAGCTCGGGGGGAAGGGACACTGAAGCTTTCTTT
NA | TRBJ1-2 | TRBV27 | NA | CASSSARTVHVDGYTF | TGTGCCAGCAGTTCCGCTCGGACGGTCCATGTAGATGGCTACACCTTC
TRBD2 | TRBJ2-7 | TRBV3-1/TRBV3-2 | NA | CASSRGAGGIYEQYF | TGTGCCAGCAGCCGAGGAGCGGGGGGCATTTACGAGCAGTACTTC
NA | TRBJ1-3 | TRBV4-1 | NA | CASSQDGSGNTIYF | TGCGCCAGCAGCCAAGACGGCTCTGGAAACACCATATATTTT
TRBD1 | TRBJ1-1 | TRBV29-1 | NA | CSVRGQGTTEAFF | TGCAGCGTGCGCGGACAGGGGACCACTGAAGCTTTCTTT
NA | TRBJ2-5 | TRBV5-1 | NA | CASSFRATGAQETQYF | TGCGCCAGCAGCTTCAGGGCCACTGGGGCCCAAGAGACCCAGTACTTC